This is a list of T cell receptor beta chains from one sample in a study of neurological immune-mediated disorders. TCRdb fed the 5' RACE reads into MiXCR, producing one record per CDR3 protein. The sample has 65,000 to 95,000 distinct CDR3 sequences, nearly 6% seen once; the top ten hold 6.5% to 9%. Sequenced sample: PBMCs. All receptors derive from a woman between 55 and 75 years old with multiple sclerosis. The CDR3 runs from the conserved cysteine through the conserved F or W. Fields, in order: D gene, J gene, V gene, clone size, CDR3 DNA, CDR3 protein. A D gene is named only where the DNA matches it firmly. Not every row has a clone size; where given, it reads once, few, many or a size class.

D gene: TRBD2
J gene: TRBJ2-7
V gene: TRBV28
clone size: many
CDR3 DNA: TGTGCCAGCAGTTTCCTACGGGGGGACTCCTACGAGCAGTACTTC
CDR3 protein: CASSFLRGDSYEQYF

D gene: -
J gene: TRBJ1-2
V gene: TRBV20-1
clone size: many
CDR3 DNA: TGCAGTGCTCCCCTTGCCTGGGCTTCGAACTATGGCTACACCTTC
CDR3 protein: CSAPLAWASNYGYTF

D gene: TRBD1
J gene: TRBJ2-7
V gene: TRBV7-9
clone size: many
CDR3 DNA: TGTGCCAGCAGCTCCTTGACAGGGATGGGCGGGGAGCAGTACTTC
CDR3 protein: CASSSLTGMGGEQYF

D gene: -
J gene: TRBJ1-4
V gene: TRBV20-1
clone size: many
CDR3 DNA: TGCAGTGCTAGTGTAGGGGCAACTAATGAAAAACTGTTTTTT
CDR3 protein: CSASVGATNEKLFF

D gene: -
J gene: TRBJ2-3
V gene: TRBV5-5
clone size: few
CDR3 DNA: TGTGCCAGCAGCCCGGTCCATGGGCTAGCAGATACGCAGTATTTT
CDR3 protein: CASSPVHGLADTQYF

D gene: -
J gene: TRBJ2-3
V gene: TRBV5-1
clone size: many
CDR3 DNA: TGCGCCAGCGCAGTTCAAATCTCTAGCACAGATACGCAGTATTTT
CDR3 protein: CASAVQISSTDTQYF

D gene: -
J gene: TRBJ2-7
V gene: TRBV29-1
clone size: many
CDR3 DNA: TGCAGCGTTACCAAACGTCACGAAAGAGGCGAGCAGTACTTC
CDR3 protein: CSVTKRHERGEQYF

D gene: -
J gene: TRBJ2-5
V gene: TRBV11-2
clone size: many
CDR3 DNA: TGTGCCAGCAGGAATCAGGGTAGGGAGACCCAGTACTTC
CDR3 protein: CASRNQGRETQYF

D gene: -
J gene: TRBJ1-5
V gene: TRBV20-1
clone size: many
CDR3 DNA: TGCAGTGCGCACGCGGTAGTTCAAGGCAATCAGCCCCAGCATTTT
CDR3 protein: CSAHAVVQGNQPQHF

D gene: -
J gene: TRBJ1-1
V gene: TRBV13
clone size: -
CDR3 DNA: TGTGCCAGCCCCCGGGACTCTGAAGCTTTCTTT
CDR3 protein: CASPRDSEAFF

D gene: -
J gene: TRBJ2-5
V gene: TRBV14
clone size: -
CDR3 DNA: TGTGCCAGCAGCCAAGAATCCCGCTTCGGGACCCAGTACTTC
CDR3 protein: CASSQESRFGTQYF

D gene: -
J gene: TRBJ2-5
V gene: TRBV27
clone size: many
CDR3 DNA: TGTGCCAGCAGCTACGCCCGGGGGCCGGGAGAGACCCAGTACTTC
CDR3 protein: CASSYARGPGETQYF

D gene: TRBD2
J gene: TRBJ2-1
V gene: TRBV29-1
clone size: many
CDR3 DNA: TGCAGTGGGGGCTTTAGCGGGGGTCGGGGTGAGCAGTTCTTC
CDR3 protein: CSGGFSGGRGEQFF

D gene: -
J gene: TRBJ1-3
V gene: TRBV6-2/TRBV6-3
clone size: few
CDR3 DNA: TGTGCTAGCAGAAGCGGAGGCTCTGGAAACACCATATATTTT
CDR3 protein: CASRSGGSGNTIYF

D gene: -
J gene: TRBJ2-2
V gene: TRBV5-1
clone size: many
CDR3 DNA: TGCGCCAGCAGCTTGGACGGGGGCGGGGAGCTGTTTTTT
CDR3 protein: CASSLDGGGELFF

D gene: -
J gene: TRBJ1-4
V gene: TRBV9
clone size: many
CDR3 DNA: TGTGCCAGCAGCGTGTCTCAGGGAACGAAAAAACTGTTTTTT
CDR3 protein: CASSVSQGTKKLFF

D gene: -
J gene: TRBJ1-2
V gene: TRBV5-1
clone size: many
CDR3 DNA: TGCGCCAGCAGCCGTGGACGCGCAAACTATGGCTACACCTTC
CDR3 protein: CASSRGRANYGYTF

D gene: -
J gene: TRBJ1-2
V gene: TRBV7-8
clone size: many
CDR3 DNA: TGTGCCAGCAGCTTAGGGACCGGCCGGGGCTATGGCTACACCTTC
CDR3 protein: CASSLGTGRGYGYTF

D gene: TRBD2
J gene: TRBJ2-7
V gene: TRBV20-1
clone size: many
CDR3 DNA: TGCAGTGCCCAGAGGGCTAGCGGGGGCCTCTCCTACGAGCAGTACTTC
CDR3 protein: CSAQRASGGLSYEQYF

D gene: TRBD1
J gene: TRBJ2-2
V gene: TRBV6-5
clone size: many
CDR3 DNA: TGTGCCAGCAGTTACGCCGGGACAGGGAAAGCCGGGGAGCTGTTTTTT
CDR3 protein: CASSYAGTGKAGELFF

D gene: -
J gene: TRBJ2-5
V gene: TRBV7-7
clone size: many
CDR3 DNA: TGTGCCAGCAGCTCCTCCGTGGACAGTCAAGAGACCCAGTACTTC
CDR3 protein: CASSSSVDSQETQYF

D gene: TRBD1
J gene: TRBJ2-2
V gene: TRBV20-1
clone size: few
CDR3 DNA: TGCAGTGCCAGGACAGGGGGGAACACCGGGGAGCTGTTTTTT
CDR3 protein: CSARTGGNTGELFF

D gene: -
J gene: TRBJ2-7
V gene: TRBV7-9
clone size: many
CDR3 DNA: TGTGCCAGCAGCTTAGCAGGGTCCAGCTCCTACGAGCAGTACTTC
CDR3 protein: CASSLAGSSSYEQYF

D gene: -
J gene: TRBJ1-1
V gene: TRBV6-5
clone size: many
CDR3 DNA: TGTGCCAGCAGTTTTACAGGAAACACTGAAGCTTTCTTT
CDR3 protein: CASSFTGNTEAFF

D gene: -
J gene: TRBJ2-3
V gene: TRBV5-1
clone size: many
CDR3 DNA: TGCGCCAGCAGCCCCCTAACTGTCCAGGATACGCAGTATTTT
CDR3 protein: CASSPLTVQDTQYF

D gene: -
J gene: TRBJ2-1
V gene: TRBV12-3/TRBV12-4
clone size: few
CDR3 DNA: TGTGCCAGCAGTTTAGTAACAGGAGCAGGATACAATGAGCAGTTCTTC
CDR3 protein: CASSLVTGAGYNEQFF

D gene: -
J gene: TRBJ2-2
V gene: TRBV6-6
clone size: many
CDR3 DNA: TGTGCCAGCAGTTACACGCTAACAGGGACCTCCGGGGAGCTGTTTTTT
CDR3 protein: CASSYTLTGTSGELFF

D gene: TRBD2
J gene: TRBJ2-1
V gene: TRBV7-2
clone size: many
CDR3 DNA: TGTGCCAGCAGCAGGACTAGCGGGTATTACAATGAGCAGTTCTTC
CDR3 protein: CASSRTSGYYNEQFF

D gene: -
J gene: TRBJ1-3
V gene: TRBV5-1
clone size: many
CDR3 DNA: TGCGCCAGCAGCTTGGCAGACAGCAGAAACACCATATATTTT
CDR3 protein: CASSLADSRNTIYF

D gene: -
J gene: TRBJ1-2
V gene: TRBV20-1
clone size: many
CDR3 DNA: TGCAGTGCTCAGCGGGTAGGGACCTCTAACTATGGCTACACCTTC
CDR3 protein: CSAQRVGTSNYGYTF

D gene: TRBD1
J gene: TRBJ1-4
V gene: TRBV6-6
clone size: many
CDR3 DNA: TGTGCCAGCAGTTATCCACAGGGGATGAAGGAAAAACTGTTTTTT
CDR3 protein: CASSYPQGMKEKLFF

D gene: -
J gene: TRBJ2-5
V gene: TRBV7-7
clone size: many
CDR3 DNA: TGTGCTAGCAGCTTACGTACAGGGAGGGGAGAGACCCAGTACTTC
CDR3 protein: CASSLRTGRGETQYF

D gene: -
J gene: TRBJ2-3
V gene: TRBV29-1
clone size: many
CDR3 DNA: TGCAGCGTTGGGGGGGCCGGCACAGATACGCAGTATTTT
CDR3 protein: CSVGGAGTDTQYF

D gene: TRBD1
J gene: TRBJ1-5
V gene: TRBV11-1
clone size: many
CDR3 DNA: TGTGCCAGCAGTCCCGGACAGGGCGGTCAGCCCCAGCATTTT
CDR3 protein: CASSPGQGGQPQHF

D gene: -
J gene: TRBJ2-7
V gene: TRBV5-6
clone size: many
CDR3 DNA: TGTGCCAGCAGCTTCGTTACCTCGGGGGACGCACTCTACGAGCAGTACTTC
CDR3 protein: CASSFVTSGDALYEQYF

D gene: -
J gene: TRBJ2-3
V gene: TRBV6-1
clone size: many
CDR3 DNA: TGTGCCAGCAGTGAAGGGAGGGCCTCTAGCACAGATACGCAGTATTTT
CDR3 protein: CASSEGRASSTDTQYF

D gene: -
J gene: TRBJ1-1
V gene: TRBV29-1
clone size: many
CDR3 DNA: TGCAGCGTTGAAAGGACAGCTGAAGCTTTCTTT
CDR3 protein: CSVERTAEAFF

D gene: -
J gene: TRBJ1-2
V gene: TRBV2
clone size: many
CDR3 DNA: TGTGCCAGCAGTGGTCCGGCCCCGGGGGGCTATGGCTACACCTTC
CDR3 protein: CASSGPAPGGYGYTF

D gene: TRBD1
J gene: TRBJ1-5
V gene: TRBV18
clone size: -
CDR3 DNA: TGTGCCAGCTCAGAACAGGGGTTTGGGAATCAGCCCCAGCATTTT
CDR3 protein: CASSEQGFGNQPQHF

D gene: -
J gene: TRBJ1-1
V gene: TRBV6-1
clone size: -
CDR3 DNA: TGTGCCATCAGGAAAGGGGATTTGGACACTGAAGCTTTCTTT
CDR3 protein: CAIRKGDLDTEAFF

D gene: TRBD2
J gene: TRBJ2-3
V gene: TRBV28
clone size: many
CDR3 DNA: TGTGCCAGCAGTCCAGGACTGGGGACTACCCTTCGGGATACGCAGTATTTT
CDR3 protein: CASSPGLGTTLRDTQYF